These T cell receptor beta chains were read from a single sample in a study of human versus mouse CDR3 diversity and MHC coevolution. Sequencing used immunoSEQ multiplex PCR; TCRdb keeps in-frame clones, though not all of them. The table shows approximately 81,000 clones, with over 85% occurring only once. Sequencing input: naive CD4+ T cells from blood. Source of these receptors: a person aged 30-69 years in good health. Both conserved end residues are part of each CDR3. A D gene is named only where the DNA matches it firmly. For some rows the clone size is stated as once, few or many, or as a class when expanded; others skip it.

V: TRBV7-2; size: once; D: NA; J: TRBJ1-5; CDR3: CASSLGGYLNQPQHF; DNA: TGTGCCAGCAGCTTAGGGGGCTACCTAAATCAGCCCCAGCATTTT
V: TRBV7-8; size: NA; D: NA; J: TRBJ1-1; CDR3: CASSLAPPGNTEAFF; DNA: TGTGCCAGCAGCTTAGCCCCTCCGGGAAACACTGAAGCTTTCTTT
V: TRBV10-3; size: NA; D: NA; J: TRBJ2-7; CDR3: CAIRTTAAYEQYF; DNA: TGTGCCATCAGGACGACAGCCGCCTACGAGCAGTACTTC
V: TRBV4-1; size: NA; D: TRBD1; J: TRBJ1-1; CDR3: CASSPTGGRDEAFF; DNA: TGCGCCAGCAGCCCGACAGGGGGCAGAGATGAAGCTTTCTTT
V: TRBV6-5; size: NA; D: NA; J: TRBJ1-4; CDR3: CAVKGGDSTNEKLFF; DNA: TGTGCGGTAAAAGGTGGGGACTCAACTAATGAAAAACTGTTTTTT
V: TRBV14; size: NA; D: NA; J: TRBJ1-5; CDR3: CASSPGGNQPQHF; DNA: TGTGCCAGCAGCCCGGGGGGCAATCAGCCCCAGCATTTT
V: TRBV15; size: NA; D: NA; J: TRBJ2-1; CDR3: CATSASRGEQFF; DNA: TGTGCCACCAGCGCGTCCAGAGGTGAGCAGTTCTTC
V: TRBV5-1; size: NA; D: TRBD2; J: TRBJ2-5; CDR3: CASGLAGGDETQYF; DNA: TGCGCCAGCGGGCTAGCGGGGGGAGATGAGACCCAGTACTTC
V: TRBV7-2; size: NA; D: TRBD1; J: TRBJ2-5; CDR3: CASSPTTGTGETQYF; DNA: TGTGCCAGCAGTCCCACGACAGGGACGGGGGAGACCCAGTACTTC
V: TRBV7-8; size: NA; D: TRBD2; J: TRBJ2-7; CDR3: CASSGLAGGTYEQYF; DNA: TGTGCCAGCAGCGGACTAGCGGGGGGGACCTACGAGCAGTACTTC
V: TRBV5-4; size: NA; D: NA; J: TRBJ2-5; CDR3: CASSGDQGTQYF; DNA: TGTGCCAGCAGCGGGGATCAGGGGACCCAGTACTTC
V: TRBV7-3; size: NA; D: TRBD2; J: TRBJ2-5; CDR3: CASSYERGGDETQYF; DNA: TGTGCCAGCAGCTACGAGCGGGGGGGAGATGAGACCCAGTACTTC
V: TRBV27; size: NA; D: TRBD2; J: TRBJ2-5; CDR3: CASSPGRPPTHF; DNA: TGTGCCAGCAGTCCCGGGAGGCCCCCAACACACTTC
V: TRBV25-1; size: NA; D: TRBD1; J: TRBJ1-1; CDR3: CASSPYRGPTEAFF; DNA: TGTGCCAGCAGTCCTTACAGGGGGCCCACTGAAGCTTTCTTT
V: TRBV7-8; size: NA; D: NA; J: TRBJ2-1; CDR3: CASSFGGVNEQFF; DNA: TGTGCCAGCAGCTTTGGCGGGGTGAATGAGCAGTTCTTC
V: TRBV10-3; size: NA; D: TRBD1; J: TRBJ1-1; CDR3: CAISEMGQGTEAFF; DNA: TGTGCCATCAGTGAGATGGGACAGGGCACTGAAGCTTTCTTT
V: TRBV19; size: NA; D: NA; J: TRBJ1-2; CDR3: CASSQAGYYGYTF; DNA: TGTGCCAGTAGTCAGGCGGGGTACTATGGCTACACCTTC
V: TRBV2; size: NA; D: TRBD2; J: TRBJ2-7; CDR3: CASSGLAGVTYEQYF; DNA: TGTGCCAGCAGTGGGCTAGCGGGAGTGACCTACGAGCAGTACTTC
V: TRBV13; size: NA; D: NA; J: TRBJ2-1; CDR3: CASSLRVGAYNEQFF; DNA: TGTGCCAGCAGCTTACGGGTAGGTGCCTACAATGAGCAGTTCTTC
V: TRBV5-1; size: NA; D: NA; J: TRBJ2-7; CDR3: CASSGGTASYEQYF; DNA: TGCGCCAGCAGCGGGGGGACGGCCTCCTACGAGCAGTACTTC
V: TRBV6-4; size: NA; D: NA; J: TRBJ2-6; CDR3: CASRDRAGANVLTF; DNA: TGTGCCAGCAGAGACAGAGCTGGGGCCAACGTCCTGACTTTC
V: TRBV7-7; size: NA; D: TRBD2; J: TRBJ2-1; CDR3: CASSSGLAGGGEQFF; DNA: TGTGCTAGCAGCTCGGGACTAGCGGGGGGCGGTGAGCAGTTCTTC
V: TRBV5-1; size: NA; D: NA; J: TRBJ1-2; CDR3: CASSLLGRLSRGGYTF; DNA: TGCGCCAGCAGCTTGCTTGGCAGACTTTCCCGAGGGGGCTACACCTTC
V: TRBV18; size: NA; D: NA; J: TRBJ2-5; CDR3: CASSPGRGETQYF; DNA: TGTGCCAGCTCACCAGGGAGAGGGGAGACCCAGTACTTC
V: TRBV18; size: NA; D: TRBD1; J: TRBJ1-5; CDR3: CASSSGTGGYQPQHF; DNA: TGTGCCAGCTCATCCGGGACAGGGGGATATCAGCCCCAGCATTTT
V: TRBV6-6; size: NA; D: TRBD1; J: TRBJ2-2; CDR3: CASKPPGQGAGGELFF; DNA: TGTGCCAGCAAACCCCCGGGACAGGGGGCGGGCGGGGAGCTGTTTTTT
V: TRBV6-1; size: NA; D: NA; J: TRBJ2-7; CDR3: CASRTHYEQYF; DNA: TGTGCCAGCAGAACTCACTACGAGCAGTACTTC
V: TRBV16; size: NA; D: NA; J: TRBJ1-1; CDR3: CASSQTTGLSTEAFF; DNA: TGTGCCAGCAGCCAGACGACGGGATTGTCCACTGAAGCTTTCTTT
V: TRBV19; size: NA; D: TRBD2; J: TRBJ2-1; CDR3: CASRNLAEINEQFF; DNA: TGTGCCAGTAGGAATCTAGCGGAAATCAATGAGCAGTTCTTC
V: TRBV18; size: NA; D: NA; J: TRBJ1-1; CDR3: CASSPTSGNTEAFF; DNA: TGTGCCAGCTCTCCAACCTCAGGGAACACTGAAGCTTTCTTT
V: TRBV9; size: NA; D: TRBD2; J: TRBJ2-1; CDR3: CASSVGVAGLGYEQFF; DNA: TGTGCCAGCAGCGTAGGGGTAGCGGGGTTAGGTTATGAGCAGTTCTTC
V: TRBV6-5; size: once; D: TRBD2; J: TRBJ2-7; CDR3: CASSSTSAYEQYF; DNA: TGTGCCAGCAGTTCGACTAGCGCATACGAGCAGTACTTC
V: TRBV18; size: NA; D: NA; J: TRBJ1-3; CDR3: CASSLNRQAGSGNTIYF; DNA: TGTGCCAGCTCACTCAATCGACAGGCCGGCTCTGGAAACACCATATATTTT
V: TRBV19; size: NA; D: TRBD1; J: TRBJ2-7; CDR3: CASSSRDSYEQYF; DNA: TGTGCCAGTAGTTCCCGGGACAGCTACGAGCAGTACTTC
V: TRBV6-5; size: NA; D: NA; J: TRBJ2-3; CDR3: CASSLRGGTQYF; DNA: TGTGCCAGCAGCCTTCGAGGTGGTACGCAGTATTTT
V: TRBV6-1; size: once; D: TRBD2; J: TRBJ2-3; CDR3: CASRPSGSTDTQYF; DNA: TGTGCCAGCAGGCCTAGCGGCAGCACAGATACGCAGTATTTT
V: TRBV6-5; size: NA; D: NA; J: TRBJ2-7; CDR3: CASSYSTYRYEQYF; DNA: TGTGCCAGCAGTTACTCCACTTACCGTTACGAGCAGTACTTC
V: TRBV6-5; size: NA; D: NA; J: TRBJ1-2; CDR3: CASSYSRQVYGYTF; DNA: TGTGCCAGCAGTTACTCGCGACAGGTCTATGGCTACACCTTC
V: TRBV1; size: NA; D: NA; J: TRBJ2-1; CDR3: CTSSQASGGGNEQFF; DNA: TGCACCAGCAGCCAAGCCAGCGGGGGAGGTAATGAGCAGTTCTTC
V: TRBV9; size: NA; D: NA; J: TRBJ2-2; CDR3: CASSVSLQGTGELFF; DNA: TGTGCCAGCAGCGTAAGCCTACAGGGAACCGGGGAGCTGTTTTTT
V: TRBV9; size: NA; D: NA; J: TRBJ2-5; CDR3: CASSVDTGQETQYF; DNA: TGTGCCAGCAGCGTAGATACAGGGCAAGAGACCCAGTACTTC
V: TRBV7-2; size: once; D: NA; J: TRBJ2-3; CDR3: CASSTSADTQYF; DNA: TGTGCCAGCAGCACCTCAGCAGATACGCAGTATTTT
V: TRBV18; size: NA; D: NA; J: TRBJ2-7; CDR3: CASSPIQGVYEQYF; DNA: TGTGCCAGCTCACCGATACAGGGAGTCTACGAGCAGTACTTC
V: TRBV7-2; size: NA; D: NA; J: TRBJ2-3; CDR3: CASSPWEAAGDTQYF; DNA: TGTGCCAGCAGCCCCTGGGAGGCAGCAGGAGATACGCAGTATTTT